The 28 T cell receptor beta chains below were found in one sample sequenced in a study of shared clonotypes between healthy human individuals. Produced via immunoSEQ multiplex PCR; TCRdb's table is partial and in-frame only. The sample lists about 2 million clones; 95% were seen once. Sequences were obtained from naive CD4+ T cells sorted from blood. Subset noted: CD45RA+ positively selected. The receptors were gathered from a man between 18 and 29 years old in good health.

V is TRBV4-3 and J is TRBJ2-1; 10 bases map to TRBD1. Germline V gene data show CDR1 as LGHNA and CDR2 as YSLEER. The CDR3 runs 14 residues. Trimming at V came to 4 bases and at J to 7 bases, leaving 4 bases not matched to a gene. The CDR3 loop reads CASSPQGQGNEQFF. The CDR3 coding sequence is TGCGCCAGCAGCCCCCAGGGACAGGGGAATGAGCAGTTCTTC.

This clone has just a few counts. Other DNA sequences in this sample translate to the same CDR3. V gene TRBV5-1 combines with J gene TRBJ2-7; 9 bases agree with TRBD1. V lost 5 bases, J lost 1 base, and 4 bases stayed unmatched. The CDR3 is 14 amino acids. From germline, CDR1 is SGHRS and CDR2 YFSETQ. The CDR3 region has the DNA TGCGCCAGCAGTCCCGGGACAGGGTCCTACGAGCAGTACTTC. Amino acid sequence: CASSPGTGSYEQYF.

This chain uses TRBV2 with TRBJ2-1; 9 nucleotides align to TRBD2. Germline V gene lookup returns CDR1 SNHLY and CDR2 FYNNEI. Losses at the gene ends were 5 bases for V and 6 bases for J; bases not matched to a gene: 14. CDR3 size: 17 residues. The CDR3 sequence: CASSLDPGLAQSNEQFF. For the CDR3, the DNA is TGTGCCAGCAGTCTCGATCCGGGACTAGCCCAGTCCAATGAGCAGTTCTTC.

The chain employs TRBV4-1 and TRBJ2-2; 9 bases align to TRBD1. The J segment lost 8 bases and the V segment lost 0 bases, leaving 16 bases of the junction unmatched. CDR3 length equals 19 residues. The germline V gene encodes CDR1 MGHRA and CDR2 YSYEKL. The CDR3 sequence is CASSQDSNRGPSGGGELFF. The CDR3 nucleotides read TGCGCCAGCAGCCAAGATAGTAACAGGGGGCCGAGTGGAGGAGGGGAGCTGTTTTTT.

The CDR3, as DNA: TGTGCCAGCAGTCAACCCGCAGGGAACACTGAAGCTTTCTTT. Translation gives CASSQPAGNTEAFF. The chain couples TRBV2 to TRBJ1-1; D gene ambiguous. CDR3 length equals 14 residues. Trimming cost V 5 bases and J 1 base, with 11 bases left between them. CDR1 and CDR2 (germline): SNHLY, FYNNEI.

With respect to this clone: This same CDR3 is encoded by further DNA sequences in the sample. The rearrangement links TRBV6-5 to TRBJ2-3; 11 bases map to TRBD2. J gave up 3 bases and V 8 bases, and 4 bases lay outside the gene matches. The CDR3 covers 14 residues. Per germline, CDR1 MNHEY and CDR2 SVGAGI. The CDR3 DNA reads as TGTGCCAGCCGGCGACTAGCGGGAACAGATACGCAGTATTTT. Its protein product is CASRRLAGTDTQYF.

The V call is TRBV28, the J call TRBJ2-7; D is ambiguous. The V end lost 5 bases, the J end lost 4 bases, and 12 bases lay between the germline ends. The CDR3 has 13 residues. Germline CDR1 and CDR2: MDHEN and SYDVKM. CDR3: CASSTPSLYEQYF. As DNA, the CDR3 is TGTGCCAGCAGTACTCCGTCCCTTTACGAGCAGTACTTC.

As to this clone: In the same sample, other DNA sequences code for this CDR3. The chain is built from TRBV18 and TRBJ1-6; D is unclear. From germline, CDR1 is KGHSH and CDR2 LQKENI. CDR3 length equals 12 residues. Trimming cost V 6 bases and J 5 bases, with 5 bases left between them. CDR3 amino acids: CASSPDNSPLHF. CDR3 nucleotides: TGTGCCAGCTCGCCCGATAATTCACCCCTCCACTTT.

The V and J genes are TRBV7-9 and TRBJ1-2; D remains ambiguous. V gave up 5 bases and J gave up 4 bases, with 5 bases separating them. CDR3 size: 11 residues. Germline values: CDR1 SEHNR, CDR2 FQNEAQ (reference sequence). This CDR3 reads CASSVSYGYTF. The DNA for the CDR3 is TGTGCCAGCAGCGTAAGCTATGGCTACACCTTC. Using reference TRBV7-9 and TRBJ1-2 for the parts outside the CDR3, the full variable domain is DTGVSQNPRHKITKRGQNVTFRCDPISEHNRLYWYRQTLGQGPEFLTYFQNEAQLEKSRLLSDRFSAERPKGSFSTLEIQRTEQGDSAMYLCASSVSYGYTFGSGTRLTVV.

V usage is TRBV5-8 and J usage is TRBJ1-2; D not resolved. The CDR3 is 16 residues long. Germline V gene data show CDR1 as SGHTS and CDR2 as YDEGEE. Trimming pared 0 bases from V and 0 bases from J, leaving 12 bases between. CDR3 coding DNA: TGTGCCAGCAGCTTGGATAAGGGCCGTCCTAACTATGGCTACACCTTC. This translates into CASSLDKGRPNYGYTF.

This chain joins TRBV9 and TRBJ2-3; D is uncertain. Trimming took off 4 bases at V and 8 bases at J, with 14 bases between the two ends. The CDR3 is 13 amino acids. Per germline, CDR1 SGDLS and CDR2 YYNGEE. CDR3 region: CASSLMSLGTQYF. The CDR3 DNA reads TGTGCCAGCAGCCTAATGAGTTTGGGTACGCAGTATTTT.

The chain recombines TRBV9 with TRBJ2-1; 10 positions match TRBD2. Trimming at V came to 0 bases and at J to 12 bases, leaving 9 bases not matched to a gene. The CDR3 covers 15 residues. Germline lookup yields CDR1 SGDLS and CDR2 YYNGEE. CDR3 protein: CASSVVGTSVQRQFF. The DNA for the CDR3 is TGTGCCAGCAGCGTAGTTGGGACTAGCGTCCAACGGCAGTTCTTC.

Notes on this clone: The CDR3 ends on some other residue instead of the conserved phenylalanine or tryptophan, so this is likely a read error. Because the CDR3's place on the DNA is in doubt, the DNA is left out and the CDR3 is given as listed by TCRdb. V gene TRBV7-3 combines with J gene TRBJ1-2. The CDR3 is 10 amino acids in total, end residues counted. CDR1 is SGHTA, CDR2 FQGTGA, per germline. The CDR3 protein is CASSLTKPVE.

This clone has just one count. Other DNA variants within this sample encode the same CDR3. The chain employs TRBV11-2 and TRBJ2-7; TRBD2 might be the D (6 bases). The CDR3 has 14 amino acids. The germline V gene has CDR1 SGHAT and CDR2 FQNNGV. Trimming pared 5 bases from V and 2 bases from J, leaving 13 bases between. The CDR3 loop reads CASSPGTLAYEQYF. CDR3 in DNA: TGTGCCAGCAGCCCCGGGACTTTAGCCTACGAGCAGTACTTC.

This clone showed up just once. This chain uses TRBV5-4 with TRBJ1-4; TRBD1 matches 10 bases. V was pared by 0 bases and J by 9 bases, with 11 bases of the junction left unmatched. The CDR3 spans 17 residues. The germline CDR1 and CDR2 sequences are SGHNT and YYREEE (reference sequence). CDR3 bases: TGTGCCAGCAGCTTGGAGACAGGGGGCGCGGGACGACAAAAACTGTTTTTT. Its protein product is CASSLETGGAGRQKLFF. Together with reference TRBV5-4 and TRBJ1-4, the CDR3 gives the full variable domain: ETGVTQSPTHLIKTRGQQVTLRCSSQSGHNTVSWYQQALGQGPQFIFQYYREEENGRGNFPPRFSGLQFPNYSSELNVNALELDDSALYLCASSLETGGAGRQKLFFGSGTQLSVL.

About this clone: Other nucleotide sequences from this sample produce the same CDR3. The chain is built from TRBV27 and TRBJ1-4, with 8 bases aligning to TRBD1. The CDR3 sequence is 14 residues long. V shed 7 bases and J 8 bases; nucleotides not matched to a gene: 9. CDR1 and CDR2 (germline): MNHEY, SMNVEV (reference sequence). CDR3 nucleotide sequence: TGTGCCAGCACCCGGACAGGGCTTGGGGAAAAACTGTTTTTT. This codes for CASTRTGLGEKLFF.

As concerns this clone: One end of the junction does not line up with germline, which may come from a read error. This chain connects TRBV4-2 to TRBJ1-4; D call uncertain. In germline, CDR1 is LGHNA, CDR2 YNFKEQ. CDR3 size: 13 residues. CDR3 residues: CASSQATNEKLFF. CDR3 DNA sequence: TGTGCCAGCAGCCAAGCAACGAATGAAAAACTGTTTTTT.

The rearrangement links TRBV2 to TRBJ2-5; D might be TRBD1 (5 bases). The CDR3 sequence is 13 residues long. Germline CDR1 and CDR2: SNHLY and FYNNEI. Trimming took 4 bases from V and 3 from J, leaving 9 bases between them. In nucleotides, the CDR3 is TGTGCCAGCAGTGTGGCAGGGAAAGAGACCCAGTACTTC. As protein: CASSVAGKETQYF. The whole variable domain, remainder taken from reference TRBV2 and TRBJ2-5, is EPEVTQTPSHQVTQMGQEVILRCVPISNHLYFYWYRQILGQKVEFLVSFYNNEISEKSEIFDDQFSVERPDGSNFTLKIRSTKLEDSAMYFCASSVAGKETQYFGPGTRLLVL.

This chain links TRBV11-2 with TRBJ2-7; 9 bases align to TRBD1. Germline assignment: CDR1 SGHAT and CDR2 FQNNGV. The CDR3 runs to 14 residues. V was clipped by 5 bases and J by 2 bases; unmatched bases: 4. As DNA, the CDR3 is TGTGCCAGCAGCCCCCGGGACAGGGCCTACGAGCAGTACTTC. Translating gives CASSPRDRAYEQYF.

The J gene is TRBJ2-1, the V gene TRBV6-5, with D perhaps TRBD1 or TRBD2 (5 bases each). This CDR3 comprises 14 residues. Trimming pared 2 bases from V and 6 bases from J, leaving 11 bases between. Germline CDR1 is MNHEY and CDR2 is SVGAGI. The CDR3 bases are TGTGCCAGCAGTTACCTGAACGGGGCCAATGAGCAGTTCTTC. This translates into CASSYLNGANEQFF.

The chain couples TRBV6-1 to TRBJ1-1; D call uncertain. The germline V gene encodes CDR1 MNHNS and CDR2 SASEGT. CDR3 length equals 13 residues. V gave up 7 bases and J gave up 0 bases, with 9 bases separating them. The CDR3 here is CASIVIMNTEAFF. The CDR3 nucleotides are TGTGCCAGCATTGTGATTATGAACACTGAAGCTTTCTTT.

J is TRBJ2-6 and V is TRBV5-1; 9 positions agree with TRBD1. J lost 7 bases, V lost 7 bases, and 12 bases had no gene match. Germline CDR1 reads SGHRS; CDR2 reads YFSETQ. CDR3 size: 16 residues. CDR3 loop: CASGAIQGAGANVLTF. The CDR3 DNA follows: TGCGCCAGCGGGGCGATACAGGGGGCGGGAGCCAACGTCCTGACTTTC.

This chain joins TRBV28 and TRBJ2-1; TRBD2 matches 7 bases. This CDR3 is 12 amino acids long. V was clipped by 2 bases and J by 12 bases; unmatched bases: 4. Looked up from germline, CDR1 is MDHEN and CDR2 is SYDVKM. The CDR3 loop reads CASSLLAAVQFF. CDR3 bases: TGTGCCAGCAGTTTACTAGCGGCCGTGCAGTTCTTC.

Turning to this clone: Other DNA sequences from this sample encode an identical CDR3 as well. J is TRBJ1-1 and V is TRBV2, with D unresolved. Trimming took 4 bases from V and 1 from J, leaving 7 bases between them. Looked up from germline, CDR1 is SNHLY and CDR2 is FYNNEI. This CDR3 has 13 residues. The CDR3: CASSASGNTEAFF. DNA of the CDR3: TGTGCCAGCAGTGCCTCAGGGAACACTGAAGCTTTCTTT. The whole variable domain, remainder taken from reference TRBV2 and TRBJ1-1, is EPEVTQTPSHQVTQMGQEVILRCVPISNHLYFYWYRQILGQKVEFLVSFYNNEISEKSEIFDDQFSVERPDGSNFTLKIRSTKLEDSAMYFCASSASGNTEAFFGQGTRLTVV.

The rearrangement joins TRBV5-1 to TRBJ1-3; TRBD1 agrees at 9 bases. Germline CDR1 and CDR2: SGHRS and YFSETQ. V gave up 3 bases and J gave up 0 bases; unmatched junction bases: 7. The length of the CDR3 is 17 residues. This chain's CDR3 is CASSWGQGQSSGNTIYF. The CDR3, as DNA: TGCGCCAGCAGCTGGGGACAGGGCCAGAGCTCTGGAAACACCATATATTTT.

As regards this clone: Other DNA sequences in the same sample also yield this CDR3. The chain uses TRBV18 and TRBJ2-1; D might be TRBD2 (5 bases). Trimming removed 0 bases at V and 7 bases at J, with 7 bases between. The CDR3 totals 13 residues. Germline V CDR1 and CDR2: KGHSH, LQKENI. CDR3 in amino acids: CASSPPVANEQFF. The CDR3 region has the DNA TGTGCCAGCTCACCACCGGTAGCGAATGAGCAGTTCTTC.

The chain uses TRBV10-1 and TRBJ1-2; D uncertain. V was shortened by 1 base and J by 8 bases, with 17 bases between the two germline ends. The CDR3 consists of 15 residues. The germline V gene encodes CDR1 WNHNN and CDR2 SYGVQD (reference sequence). CDR3: CASSELADASGGYTF. The DNA of the CDR3 is TGCGCCAGCAGTGAGTTGGCCGACGCATCGGGGGGCTACACCTTC.

With respect to this clone: The junction differs from germline at one of its ends, possibly a read error. J is TRBJ1-6 and V is TRBV6-5; no firm D call. The V gene's germline CDR1 is MNHEY and CDR2 SVGAGI. The CDR3 length is 12 residues. The CDR3 protein is CAISNGDSPLHF. For the CDR3, the DNA is TGTGCCATCAGTAACGGAGATTCACCCCTCCACTTT.